One sample yielded the 15 T cell receptor beta chains listed below, sequenced in a study of blood T cell repertoires in COVID-19. Assay: immunoSEQ multiplex PCR; the TCRdb copy retains only in-frame clones and omits some. The repertoire holds around 250,000 clones, with just under 90% as singletons. The sequenced sample was PBMCs or T cells enriched from blood (not recorded which). The source is a woman in her 30s with acute COVID-19.

This sequence joins TRBV14 and TRBJ2-1; D is perhaps TRBD2 (5 bases). V was trimmed by 0 bases and J by 8 bases, leaving 14 bases between them. The germline gives CDR1 SGHDN, CDR2 FVKESK. The CDR3 runs 15 residues. Written as DNA, the CDR3 is TGTGCCAGCAGCCAAGATGGGCTAGCTAGACATGAGCAGTTCTTC. Translating it yields CASSQDGLARHEQFF.

This clone was seen just once. V is TRBV19 and J is TRBJ2-1, with 8 bases identical to TRBD2. CDR3 length equals 15 residues. Germline CDR1 reads LNHDA; CDR2 reads SQIVND (reference sequence). V was pared by 6 bases and J by 5 bases, with 9 bases of the junction left unmatched. CDR3 amino acids: CASSTVLAGNNEQFF. CDR3 sequence (DNA): TGTGCCAGTAGCACGGTGCTAGCGGGTAACAATGAGCAGTTCTTC.

A note on this clone: At one end the junction does not follow the germline gene, possibly because of a read error. CDR3 nucleotide sequence: TGTGCCATCAGTGAAGGGGTTGGGTCCTTCGAGCAGTACTTC. This sequence encodes CAISEGVGSFEQYF. The chain links TRBV10-3 to TRBJ2-7; TRBD1 is a possible D gene (5 bases). The CDR3 runs to 14 residues. Germline values: CDR1 ENHRY, CDR2 SYGVKD.

The V gene is TRBV28, the J gene TRBJ2-7, with TRBD2 matching 14 bases. CDR1 MDHEN and CDR2 SYDVKM come from the germline V gene. The CDR3 totals 20 residues. Germline trimming cut 2 bases from V and 2 bases from J; bases unmatched to any gene: 14. Here the CDR3 reads CASSLPTDKGLAGDTYEQYF. The CDR3 DNA reads as TGTGCCAGCAGTTTACCTACTGACAAGGGACTAGCGGGAGACACCTACGAGCAGTACTTC.

The V call is TRBV7-9, the J call TRBJ2-1; 13 positions agree with TRBD2. The CDR3 contains 12 residues. CDR1 is SEHNR, CDR2 FQNEAQ, per germline (reference sequence). Trimming removed 6 bases from V and 14 bases from J; junction bases left unmatched: 4. This CDR3 reads CASRSGLAGKFF. The CDR3 DNA is TGTGCCAGCAGATCGGGACTAGCGGGGAAGTTCTTC.

The chain couples TRBV28 to TRBJ1-2, with 8 bases lining up with TRBD1. The CDR3 covers 13 residues. The germline gives CDR1 MDHEN, CDR2 SYDVKM. With 6 bases clipped from V and 8 bases from J, the junction kept 8 bases outside the gene matches. The CDR3 region has the DNA TGTGCCAGCAGGCAGTGGACAGGGCTAGGCTACACCTTC. This sequence encodes CASRQWTGLGYTF.

The J gene is TRBJ2-2, the V gene TRBV7-3, with D uncertain. V was trimmed by 6 bases and J by 1 base, leaving 3 bases between them. Germline loops: CDR1 SGHTA, CDR2 FQGTGA. The CDR3 is 12 amino acids. The CDR3 protein is CASSRNTGELFF. The CDR3 DNA reads TGTGCCAGCAGTCGGAACACCGGGGAGCTGTTTTTT.

The chain uses TRBV6-6 and TRBJ2-7; 8 nucleotides align to TRBD1. V lost 6 bases, J lost 0 bases, and 4 bases stayed unmatched. This CDR3 has 14 residues. The germline V gene has CDR1 MNHNY and CDR2 SVGAGI (reference sequence). The CDR3 sequence: CASSGTGSSYEQYF. The DNA for the CDR3 is TGTGCCAGCAGCGGGACAGGCAGCTCCTACGAGCAGTACTTC.

The CDR3 sequence is CASSDSGRSGGYTF. In DNA form, the CDR3 reads TGTGCCAGCAGTGACTCAGGGAGAAGTGGTGGCTACACCTTC. V is TRBV6-4 and J is TRBJ1-2; D unclear. Trimming removed 0 bases from V and 7 bases from J, with 12 bases in between. The CDR3 has 14 amino acids. Per germline, CDR1 MRHNA and CDR2 SNTAGT.

The chain has TRBV28 and TRBJ2-1; 7 bases line up with TRBD1. CDR1 and CDR2 from the germline V gene are MDHEN and SYDVKM. The length of the CDR3 is 15 residues. J was trimmed by 7 bases and V by 8 bases; bases with no gene match: 14. In DNA form, the CDR3 reads TGTGCCAGCGCCGGGACAGCCTACAGTTCGAATGAGCAGTTCTTC. Translated, it gives CASAGTAYSSNEQFF.

Concerning this clone itself: Other nucleotide sequences in the sample specify the same CDR3. This rearrangement joins TRBV29-1 to TRBJ2-3; 7 bases are a match to TRBD1. The CDR3 totals 15 residues. Germline CDR1 reads SQVTM; CDR2 reads ANQGSEA. The V and J ends lost 7 bases and 2 bases, in that order; junction bases with no gene match: 12. In DNA, the CDR3 is TGCAGCGGACGGGTCGGGACAGCTTCCACAGATACGCAGTATTTT. This translates into CSGRVGTASTDTQYF.

The chain carries TRBV6-1 and TRBJ2-3, with D uncertain. With 6 bases removed from V and 0 bases from J, the gap between germline ends came to 10 bases. The CDR3 is 14 residues long. Germline assignment: CDR1 MNHNS and CDR2 SASEGT. CDR3 nucleotide sequence: TGTGCCAGCAGATTTCTGGCCAGCACAGATACGCAGTATTTT. Encoded protein: CASRFLASTDTQYF.

V and J are TRBV6-5 and TRBJ1-4, with D unclear. V was trimmed by 0 bases and J by 7 bases, leaving 6 bases between them. The germline V gene encodes CDR1 MNHEY and CDR2 SVGAGI. The CDR3 has 13 amino acids. The CDR3 reads CASSYSPGEKLFF. The CDR3 region has the DNA TGTGCCAGCAGTTACTCTCCCGGTGAAAAACTGTTTTTT.

The chain is built from TRBV5-5 and TRBJ2-7, with no clear D. Trimming took off 1 base at V and 5 bases at J, with 16 bases between the two ends. This CDR3 contains 15 residues. Germline-derived CDR1 and CDR2 are SGHKS and YYEKEE (reference sequence). The DNA of the CDR3 is TGTGCCAGCAGCTTGACCGTCCCGGAGTACCACGAGCAGTACTTC. Translated, it gives CASSLTVPEYHEQYF.

This chain connects TRBV7-6 to TRBJ1-1; D may be TRBD1 (6 bases). The CDR3 contains 15 residues. V dropped 2 bases and J dropped 5 bases, with 15 bases sitting between them. CDR1 SGHVS and CDR2 FNYEAQ come from the germline V gene. CDR3 sequence (DNA): TGTGCCAGCAGCTTACAAGGGGGGGAAGAGACTGAAGCTTTCTTT. This translates into CASSLQGGEETEAFF.